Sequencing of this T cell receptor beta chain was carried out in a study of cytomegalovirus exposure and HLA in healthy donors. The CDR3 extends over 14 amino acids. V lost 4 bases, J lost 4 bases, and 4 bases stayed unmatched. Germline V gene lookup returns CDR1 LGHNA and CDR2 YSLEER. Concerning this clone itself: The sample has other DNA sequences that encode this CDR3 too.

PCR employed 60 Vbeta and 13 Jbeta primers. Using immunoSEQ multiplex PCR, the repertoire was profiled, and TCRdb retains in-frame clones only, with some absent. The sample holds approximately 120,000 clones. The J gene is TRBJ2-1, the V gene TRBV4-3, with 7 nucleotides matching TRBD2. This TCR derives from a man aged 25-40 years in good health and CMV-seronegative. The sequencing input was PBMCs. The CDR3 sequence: CASSPGTTYNEQFF. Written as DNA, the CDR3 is TGCGCCAGCAGCCCCGGGACTACTTACAATGAGCAGTTCTTC.